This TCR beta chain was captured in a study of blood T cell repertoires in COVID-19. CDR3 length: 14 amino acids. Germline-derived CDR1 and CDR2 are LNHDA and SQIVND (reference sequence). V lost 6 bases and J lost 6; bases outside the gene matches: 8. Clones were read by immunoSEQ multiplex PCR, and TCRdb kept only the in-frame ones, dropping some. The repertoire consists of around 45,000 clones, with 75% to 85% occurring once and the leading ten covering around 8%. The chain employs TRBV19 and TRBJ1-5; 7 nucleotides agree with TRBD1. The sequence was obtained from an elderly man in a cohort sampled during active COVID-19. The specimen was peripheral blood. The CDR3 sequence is CASSPDRDSQPQHF. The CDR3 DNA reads TGTGCCAGTAGCCCAGACAGGGATAGTCAGCCCCAGCATTTT.